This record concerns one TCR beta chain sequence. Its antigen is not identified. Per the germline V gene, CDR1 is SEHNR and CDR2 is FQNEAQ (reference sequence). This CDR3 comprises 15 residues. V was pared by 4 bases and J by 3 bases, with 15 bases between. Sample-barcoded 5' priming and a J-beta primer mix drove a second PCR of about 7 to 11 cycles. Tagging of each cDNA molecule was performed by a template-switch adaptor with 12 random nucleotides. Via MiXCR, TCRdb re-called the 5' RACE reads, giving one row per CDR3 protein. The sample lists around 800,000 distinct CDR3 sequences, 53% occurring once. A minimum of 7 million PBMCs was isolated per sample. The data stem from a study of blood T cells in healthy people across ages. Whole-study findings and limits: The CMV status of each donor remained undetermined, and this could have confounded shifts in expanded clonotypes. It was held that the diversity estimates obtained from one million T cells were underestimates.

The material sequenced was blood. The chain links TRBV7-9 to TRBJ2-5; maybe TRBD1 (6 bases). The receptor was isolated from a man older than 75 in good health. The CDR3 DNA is TGTGCCAGCAGCTCGCTACAACCAGGGGAAGAGACCCAGTACTTC. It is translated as CASSSLQPGEETQYF.